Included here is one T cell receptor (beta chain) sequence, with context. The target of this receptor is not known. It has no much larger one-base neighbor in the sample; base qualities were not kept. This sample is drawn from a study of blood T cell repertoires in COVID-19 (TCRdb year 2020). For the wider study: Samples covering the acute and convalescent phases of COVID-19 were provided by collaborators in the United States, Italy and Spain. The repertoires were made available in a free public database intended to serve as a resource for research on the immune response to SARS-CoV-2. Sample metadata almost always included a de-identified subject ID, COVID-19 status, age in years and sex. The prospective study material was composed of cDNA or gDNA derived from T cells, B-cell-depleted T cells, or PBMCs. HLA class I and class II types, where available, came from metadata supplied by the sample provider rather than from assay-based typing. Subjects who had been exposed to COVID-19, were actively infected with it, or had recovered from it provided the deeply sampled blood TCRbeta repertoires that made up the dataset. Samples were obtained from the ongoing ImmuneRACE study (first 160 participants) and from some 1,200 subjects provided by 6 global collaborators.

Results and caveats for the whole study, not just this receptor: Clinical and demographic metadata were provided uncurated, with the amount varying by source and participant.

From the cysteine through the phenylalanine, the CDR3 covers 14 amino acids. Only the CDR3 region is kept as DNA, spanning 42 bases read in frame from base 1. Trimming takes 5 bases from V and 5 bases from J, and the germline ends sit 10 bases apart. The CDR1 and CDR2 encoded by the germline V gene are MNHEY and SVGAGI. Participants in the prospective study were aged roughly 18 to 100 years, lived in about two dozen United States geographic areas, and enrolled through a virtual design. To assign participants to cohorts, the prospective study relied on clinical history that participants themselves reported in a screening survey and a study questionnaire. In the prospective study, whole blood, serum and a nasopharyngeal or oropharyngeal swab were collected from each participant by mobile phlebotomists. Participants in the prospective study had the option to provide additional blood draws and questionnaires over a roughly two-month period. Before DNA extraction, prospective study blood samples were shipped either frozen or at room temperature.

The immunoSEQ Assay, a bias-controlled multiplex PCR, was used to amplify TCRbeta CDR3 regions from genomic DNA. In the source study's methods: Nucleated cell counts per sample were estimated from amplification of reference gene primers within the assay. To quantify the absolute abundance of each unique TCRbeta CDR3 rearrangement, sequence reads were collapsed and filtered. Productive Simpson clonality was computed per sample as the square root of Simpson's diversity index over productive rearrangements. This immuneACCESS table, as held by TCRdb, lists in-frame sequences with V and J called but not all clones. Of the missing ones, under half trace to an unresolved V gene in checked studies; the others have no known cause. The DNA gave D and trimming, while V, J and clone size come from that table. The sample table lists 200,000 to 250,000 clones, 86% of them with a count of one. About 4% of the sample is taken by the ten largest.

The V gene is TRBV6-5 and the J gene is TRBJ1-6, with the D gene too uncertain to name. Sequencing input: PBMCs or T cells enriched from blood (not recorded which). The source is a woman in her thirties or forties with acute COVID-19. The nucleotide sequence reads TGTGCCAGCAGTAGGGAGGGAAATAATTCACCCCTCCACTTT. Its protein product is CASSREGNNSPLHF.